The 6 T cell receptor beta chains below come from one sample, sequenced in a study of cytomegalovirus exposure and HLA in healthy donors. Vbeta (60) and Jbeta (13) primers were used in the PCR. TCRdb's table, derived via immunoSEQ multiplex PCR, lists solely in-frame clones and lacks some. The sample holds under 130,000 clones, 77% seen once. The sequenced sample was PBMCs. Receptors were obtained from a woman aged 40-49 years in good health and CMV-seropositive.

This clone was seen a single time. The CDR3 bases are TGTGCCAGCAGTGTCAGGGTAAACAATTCACCCCTCCACTTT. Residues: CASSVRVNNSPLHF. The chain couples TRBV2 to TRBJ1-6, with a tentative D call TRBD1 (5 bases). The germline CDR1 and CDR2 sequences are SNHLY and FYNNEI. The CDR3 covers 14 residues. V was clipped by 4 bases and J by 7 bases, with 11 bases between them.

The chain combines TRBV18 with TRBJ2-1, with D uncertain. V was pared by 0 bases and J by 0 bases, with 18 bases between. This CDR3 is 19 amino acids long. The germline V gene has CDR1 KGHSH and CDR2 LQKENI. Here the CDR3 reads CASSPPLGVPAGSYNEQFF. In DNA, the CDR3 is TGTGCCAGCTCACCACCTCTCGGAGTTCCGGCTGGCTCCTACAATGAGCAGTTCTTC.

The chain employs TRBV9 and TRBJ2-7, with D tentatively TRBD2 (5 bases). CDR3 length: 14 residues. Looked up from germline, CDR1 is SGDLS and CDR2 is YYNGEE. V was pared by 0 bases and J by 7 bases, with 14 bases between. CDR3 region: CASSVDYLALEQYF. CDR3 bases: TGTGCCAGCAGCGTAGATTACCTAGCCCTGGAGCAGTACTTC. Full variable domain (remainder filled in from reference TRBV9 and TRBJ2-7): DSGVTQTPKHLITATGQRVTLRCSPRSGDLSVYWYQQSLDQGLQFLIQYYNGEERAKGNILERFSAQQFPDLHSELNLSSLELGDSALYFCASSVDYLALEQYFGPGTRLTVT.

The V call is TRBV11-2, the J call TRBJ1-1, with D possibly being TRBD1 (5 bases). V was pared by 3 bases and J by 11 bases, with 10 bases between. Looked up from germline, CDR1 is SGHAT and CDR2 is FQNNGV. CDR3 length equals 11 residues. The CDR3 nucleotides read TGTGCCAGCAGCTTGGGGGGTGAGGCTTTCTTT. This encodes CASSLGGEAFF.

The chain uses TRBV6-1 and TRBJ1-2; a weak D match, TRBD1 (6 bases). The germline V gene encodes CDR1 MNHNS and CDR2 SASEGT. V lost 8 bases and J 3 bases, leaving 16 bases between the germline ends. The CDR3 length is 14 residues. In nucleotides, the CDR3 is TGTGCCAGCTCTTACGGGGGGGGCGACTATGGCTACACCTTC. This gives the protein CASSYGGGDYGYTF.

The chain links TRBV27 to TRBJ1-2; D might be TRBD1 (5 bases). Germline CDR1 MNHEY, CDR2 SMNVEV (reference sequence). The germline V and J ends were trimmed by 2 bases and 8 bases, with 12 bases remaining between them. This CDR3 has 13 residues. CDR3 coding DNA: TGTGCCAGCAGTTTACGAGGGACTTTAGGCTACACCTTC. This translates into CASSLRGTLGYTF.